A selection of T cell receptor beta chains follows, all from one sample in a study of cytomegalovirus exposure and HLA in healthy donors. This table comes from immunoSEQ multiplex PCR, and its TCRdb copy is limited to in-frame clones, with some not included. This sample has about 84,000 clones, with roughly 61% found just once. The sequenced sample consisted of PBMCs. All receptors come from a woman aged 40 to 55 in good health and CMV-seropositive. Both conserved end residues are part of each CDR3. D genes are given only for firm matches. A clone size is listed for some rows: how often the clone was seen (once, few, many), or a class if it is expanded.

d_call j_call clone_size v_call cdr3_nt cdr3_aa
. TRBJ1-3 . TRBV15 TGTGCCACCAGCAGAGATGTCACTAACTCTGGAAACACCATATATTTT CATSRDVTNSGNTIYF
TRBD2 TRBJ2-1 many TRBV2 TGTGCCAGCAGTGACCGGACTAGCGGGATATACAGTGAGCAGTTCTTC CASSDRTSGIYSEQFF
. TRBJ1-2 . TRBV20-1 TGCAGTGCTAGATTACAGGTTGGCTACACCTTC CSARLQVGYTF
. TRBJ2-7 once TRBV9 TGTGCCAGCAGCGTCTCACAGGGATCCTACGAGCAGTACTTC CASSVSQGSYEQYF
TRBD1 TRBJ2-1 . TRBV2 TGTGCCAGCACCTTGGACAGGCTTGGGGAGCAGTTCTTC CASTLDRLGEQFF
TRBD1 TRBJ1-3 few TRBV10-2 TGCGCCAGCAGTGAGGGGATTGGACAGGGAAGGGCAAACACCATATATTTT CASSEGIGQGRANTIYF
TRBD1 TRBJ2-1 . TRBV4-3 TGCGCCAGCAGCCAACGCGTCGAAAGGGGACAGGGGATTTTCTATGAGCAGTTCTTC CASSQRVERGQGIFYEQFF
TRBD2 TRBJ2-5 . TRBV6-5 TGTGCCAGCAGTCCTTTACTAGCGGGAGTTGAGACCCAGTACTTC CASSPLLAGVETQYF
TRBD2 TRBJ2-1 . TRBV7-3 TGTGCCAGCAGCTCCCTGGGCCTAGCGGAGCACAATGAGCAGTTCTTC CASSSLGLAEHNEQFF
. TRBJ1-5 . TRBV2 TGTGCCAGCAGGGGAGACGGTGAGGTTCAGCCCCAGCATTTT CASRGDGEVQPQHF
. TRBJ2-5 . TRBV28 TGTGCCAGCAGCATGAGGCGGGAGACCCAGTACTTC CASSMRRETQYF
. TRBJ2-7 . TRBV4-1 TGCGCCAGCAGCCAAGTCTGGGCAATATCCTACGAGCAGTACTTC CASSQVWAISYEQYF
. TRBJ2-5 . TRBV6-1 TGTGCCAGCAGTGAAGCGGCTAGCTCCCGGGGGACCCAGTACTTC CASSEAASSRGTQYF
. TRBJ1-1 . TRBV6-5 TGTGCCAGCAGTTACTCGGGCACGGGGACTGAAGCTTTCTTT CASSYSGTGTEAFF
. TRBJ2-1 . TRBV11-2 TGTGCCAGCAGCTTCACCAGCTCCTACAATGAGCAGTTCTTC CASSFTSSYNEQFF
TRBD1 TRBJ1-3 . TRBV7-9 TGTGCCAGCAGACTAACAGGGGGCGATCGCTCTGGAAACACCATATATTTT CASRLTGGDRSGNTIYF
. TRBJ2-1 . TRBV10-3 TGTGCCATCAGCGATCGGGGCGGGACTTACAATGAGCAGTTCTTC CAISDRGGTYNEQFF
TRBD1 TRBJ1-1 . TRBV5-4 TGTGCCAGCAGCTTCTCCGGGACAGGGGTCGCGGCTTTCTTT CASSFSGTGVAAFF
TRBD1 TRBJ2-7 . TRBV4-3 TGCGCCAGCAGCCACCGGACAGGGAACTACGAGCAGTACTTC CASSHRTGNYEQYF
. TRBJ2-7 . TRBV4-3 TGCGCCAGCAGCCAAGCGTTTCTGGCCGAAAAAACCTACGAGCAGTACTTC CASSQAFLAEKTYEQYF
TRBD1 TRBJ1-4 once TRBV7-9 TGTGCCAGCAGCTTAGGAACAGGGGGTGAAAAACTGTTTTTT CASSLGTGGEKLFF
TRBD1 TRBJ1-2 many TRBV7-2 TGTGCCAGCAGCCCGGGACAGGGGACCACGGGATATGGCTACACCTTC CASSPGQGTTGYGYTF
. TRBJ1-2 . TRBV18 TGTGCCAGCTCACCGGAACAGGGATCTTCTTATGGCTACACCTTC CASSPEQGSSYGYTF
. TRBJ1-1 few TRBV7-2 TGTGCCAGCAGCTTAGGGACAGCCGGCTTGAACACTGAAGCTTTCTTT CASSLGTAGLNTEAFF
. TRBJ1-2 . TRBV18 TGTGCCAGCTCACCGAGGGCAGCTAGTAACTATGGCTACACCTTC CASSPRAASNYGYTF
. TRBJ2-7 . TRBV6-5 TGTGCCAGCAGTTACTCGAGCGAGCAGTACTTC CASSYSSEQYF
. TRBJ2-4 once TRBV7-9 TGTGCCAGCAGCTTACCGAAGGCTATCGGGGACATTCAGTACTTC CASSLPKAIGDIQYF
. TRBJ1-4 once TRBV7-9 TGTGCCAGCAGCCCCCGTCCGGTCAGGGGTGAAAAACTGTTTTTT CASSPRPVRGEKLFF
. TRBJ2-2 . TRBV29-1 TGCAGCGTTACAGGGACCGGGGAGCTGTTTTTT CSVTGTGELFF
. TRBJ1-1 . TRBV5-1 TGCGCCAGCAGCTTGGGATCCGGGAACACTGAAGCTTTCTTT CASSLGSGNTEAFF
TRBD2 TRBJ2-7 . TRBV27 TGTGCCAGCAGTCTAAGAGAGGGACTAGCCGCCACGTACGAGCAGTACTTC CASSLREGLAATYEQYF
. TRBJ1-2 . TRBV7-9 TGTGCCAGCAGCTTAGAATGGTCAGGGTCGGGGGGATATGGCTACACCTTC CASSLEWSGSGGYGYTF
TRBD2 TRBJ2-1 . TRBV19 TGTGCCAGTAGTATAGTTGGCAGCGGGAGGGCCCACGAGCAGTTCTTC CASSIVGSGRAHEQFF
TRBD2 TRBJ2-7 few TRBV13 TGTGCCAGCAGCTTAAGGACTAGCGGGGGCCCCTACGAGCAGTACTTC CASSLRTSGGPYEQYF
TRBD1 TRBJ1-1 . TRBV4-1 TGCGCCAGCAGCCAAATAATCCGAGGACAGGGTGGGACTGAAGCTTTCTTT CASSQIIRGQGGTEAFF
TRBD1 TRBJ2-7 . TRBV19 TGTGCCAGTGGACAGGGAATCTACGAGCAGTACTTC CASGQGIYEQYF